This TCR beta chain originates from a study of identical twins. Study-wide points: There was an excess of low generation probability in the out-of-frame alpha sequences that twins shared. Models predicted too little out-of-frame TCR alpha sharing in monozygotic twins.

Template switching supplied a universal primer site; unique molecular identifiers were carried on the cDNA. Via MiXCR, TCRdb re-called the 5' RACE reads, giving one row per CDR3 protein. The repertoire holds approximately 530,000 distinct CDR3 sequences, with approximately 20% as singletons. Germline V gives CDR1 LNHDA, CDR2 SQIVND (reference sequence). The CDR3 is made up of 16 amino acids. Between the trimmed V and J ends, which lost 6 bases and 0 bases, there was a span of 15 bases. A word on this clonotype: As yet, its antigen is unknown.

The sample also formed part of further work on yellow fever vaccine responses in identical twins.

The sample consisted of CD4+ T cells sorted from blood. The genes are TRBV19 and TRBJ2-1; D possibly corresponds to TRBD1 (6 bases). The sequence derives from a woman younger than 30 in good health. CDR3 sequence (DNA): TGTGCCAGTAGCAGAACCACAGGGAGCTCCTACAATGAGCAGTTCTTC. It is translated as CASSRTTGSSYNEQFF.